This entry describes one TCR beta chain. The target of this receptor is not known. No per-base quality is available; no much larger clone lies one base away. This record belongs to a study of T cell responses to AZD1222 COVID-19 vaccine (dated by TCRdb to the early 2020s). General notes on the study: AZD1222 recipients with second doses at about 4 weeks or about 12 weeks were pooled, because spike-specific TCR depth and breadth did not differ between schedules. A total of under 250 trial participants underwent TCR sequencing, of whom more than 200 had received two doses of AZD1222 and roughly 26 had received two doses of the MenACWY control vaccine. Trial participants were enrolled by age into 18-55, 56-69 and 70-plus year subgroups, with about 150, 27 and 61 TCR-sequenced participants respectively.

The research as a whole found: Participants were mostly white British and included more females than males, and it was suggested by the authors that clonal diversity may have been underestimated. In the small 56-69-year group, the increase in depth fell short of significance, most likely because of low power. Because no day 14 peak-response samples were available, repertoires were characterized only after the peak T cell response. After two AZD1222 doses, both the breadth and the depth of spike-specific TCRs were significantly higher than at day 0 and than in MenACWY recipients. Reportedly, almost half of the unique spike-specific TCRs recognized epitopes lying outside the regions that are mutated in the B.1.351 and B.1.1.7 variants. Only five to seven AZD1222 recipients were SARS-CoV-2 seropositive at baseline, limiting conclusions about previously exposed vaccinees. CD4 TCRs associated with the vaccine covered the entire spike protein, and the dominant responses were in regions 160-218 and 743-854.

The intended sense of this specimen's time point label: baseline before first vaccination. Samples from vaccinated people were obtained from the UK trials COV001 and COV002, which included a single-blind randomized controlled phase 2/3 trial of AZD1222 (ChAdOx1 nCoV-19) in healthy adults. Trial participant PBMC samples were collected at day 0 and day 28 after the second dose for TCRbeta chain sequencing. The CDR3 regions of human TCRbeta chains were analyzed by immunosequencing. The authors' analysis ran thus. Repertoire TCRs were matched against a reference library of SARS-CoV-2-specific TCRs generated with the MIRA antigen-specificity platform. Breadth meant the fraction of unique TCRs that were SARS-CoV-2-associated, whereas depth meant the fraction of total T cells that were SARS-CoV-2-associated. Using the MIRA data, each spike-specific TCR was assigned both to the spike region to which the TCR was reactive and to a CD4 or CD8 class. Log10-transformed breadth and depth values were compared by one-way ANOVA with Sidak's multiple comparisons tests. This is the immuneACCESS table as TCRdb keeps it, with only in-frame sequences that have V and J called. A part of the clones is gone; compared with another copy, unresolved V genes explain less than half, and the rest is unexplained. D and trimming were read from the DNA, whereas the V and J calls and clone size are those reported in that table. The sample includes roughly 100,000 clones, with roughly nine tenths observed a single time. Approximately 25% of the sample rests with the top ten.

From V the trimming removes 3 bases and from J it removes 1 base, while the gene matches leave 2 bases of the junction unaccounted for. Measured from the cysteine to the phenylalanine, the CDR3 is 16 residues long. Solely the CDR3 DNA is kept, with 48 bases framed from the first base. The germline V gene sets CDR1 to SGHTA and CDR2 to FQGNSA. The material sequenced was peripheral blood, taken on day 0 of AZD1222 vaccination. The chain is assembled from TRBV7-2 and TRBJ2-2; 10 middle bases align to TRBD2. The clonotype originates from an adult in good health. In nucleotides, the sequence is TGTGCCAGCAGCTTTAGGACTAGCGGGAACACCGGGGAGCTGTTTTTT. This encodes CASSFRTSGNTGELFF. When the CDR3 is completed using the reference TRBV7-2 and TRBJ2-2 genes on either side, the full variable domain is GAGVSQSPSNKVTEKGKDVELRCDPISGHTALYWYRQSLGQGLEFLIYFQGNSAPDKSGLPSDRFSAERTGGSVSTLTIQRTQQEDSAVYLCASSFRTSGNTGELFFGEGSRLTVL.